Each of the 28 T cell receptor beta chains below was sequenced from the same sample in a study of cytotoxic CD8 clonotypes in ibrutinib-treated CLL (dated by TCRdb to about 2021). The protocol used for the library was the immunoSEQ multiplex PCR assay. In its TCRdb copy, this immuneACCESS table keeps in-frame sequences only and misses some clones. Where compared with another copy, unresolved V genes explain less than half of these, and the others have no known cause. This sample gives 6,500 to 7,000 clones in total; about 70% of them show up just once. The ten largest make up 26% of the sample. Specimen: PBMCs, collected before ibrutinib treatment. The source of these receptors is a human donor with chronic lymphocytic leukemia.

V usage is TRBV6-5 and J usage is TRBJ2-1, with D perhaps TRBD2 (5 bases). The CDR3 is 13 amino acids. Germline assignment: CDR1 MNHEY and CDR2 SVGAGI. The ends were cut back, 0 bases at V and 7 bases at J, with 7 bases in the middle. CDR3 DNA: TGTGCCAGCAGTTACTCGTCGGGGAATGAGCAGTTCTTC. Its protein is CASSYSSGNEQFF.

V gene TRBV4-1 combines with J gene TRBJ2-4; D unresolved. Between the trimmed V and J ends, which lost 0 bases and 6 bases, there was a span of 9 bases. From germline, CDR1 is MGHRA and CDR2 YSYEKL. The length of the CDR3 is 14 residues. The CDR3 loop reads CASSQDFSVNIQYF. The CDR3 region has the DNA TGCGCCAGCAGCCAAGATTTCTCGGTAAACATTCAGTACTTC.

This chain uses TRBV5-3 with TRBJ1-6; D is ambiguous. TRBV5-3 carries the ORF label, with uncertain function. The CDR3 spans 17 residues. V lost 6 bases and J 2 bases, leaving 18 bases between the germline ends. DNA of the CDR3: TGTGCCAGAACCCCCGGGAGCATGTCCGCCTATAATTCACCCCTCCACTTT. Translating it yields CARTPGSMSAYNSPLHF.

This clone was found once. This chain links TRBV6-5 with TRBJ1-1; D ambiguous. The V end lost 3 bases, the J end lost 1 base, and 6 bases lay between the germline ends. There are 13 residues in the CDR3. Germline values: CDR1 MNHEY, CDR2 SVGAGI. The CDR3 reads CASSYYGNTEAFF. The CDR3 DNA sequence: TGTGCCAGCAGTTATTACGGGAACACTGAAGCTTTCTTT.

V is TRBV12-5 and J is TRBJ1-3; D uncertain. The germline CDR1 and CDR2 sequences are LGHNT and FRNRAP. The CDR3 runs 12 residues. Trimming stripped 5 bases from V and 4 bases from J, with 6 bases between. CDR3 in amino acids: CASGPPGNTIYF. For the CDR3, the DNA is TGTGCTAGTGGTCCCCCAGGAAACACCATATATTTT.

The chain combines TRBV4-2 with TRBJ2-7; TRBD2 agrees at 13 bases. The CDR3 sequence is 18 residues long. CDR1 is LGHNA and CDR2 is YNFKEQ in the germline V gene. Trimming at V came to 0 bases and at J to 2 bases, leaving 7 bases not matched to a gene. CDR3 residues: CASSQDPPTSGRTYEQYF. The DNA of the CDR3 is TGTGCCAGCAGCCAAGATCCCCCGACTAGCGGGAGGACCTACGAGCAGTACTTC.

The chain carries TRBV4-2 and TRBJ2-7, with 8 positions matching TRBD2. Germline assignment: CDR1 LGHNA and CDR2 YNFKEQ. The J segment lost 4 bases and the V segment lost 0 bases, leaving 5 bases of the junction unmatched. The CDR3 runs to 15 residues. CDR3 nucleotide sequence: TGTGCCAGCAGCCAAGAATTTCTAGCGGGTTACGAGCAGTACTTC. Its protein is CASSQEFLAGYEQYF.

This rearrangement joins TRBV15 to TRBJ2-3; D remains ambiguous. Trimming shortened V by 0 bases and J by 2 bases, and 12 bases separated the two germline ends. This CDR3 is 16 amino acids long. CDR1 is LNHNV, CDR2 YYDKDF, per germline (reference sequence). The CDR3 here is CATSREESRITDTQYF. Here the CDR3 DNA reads TGTGCCACCAGCAGAGAGGAATCCCGAATCACAGATACGCAGTATTTT.

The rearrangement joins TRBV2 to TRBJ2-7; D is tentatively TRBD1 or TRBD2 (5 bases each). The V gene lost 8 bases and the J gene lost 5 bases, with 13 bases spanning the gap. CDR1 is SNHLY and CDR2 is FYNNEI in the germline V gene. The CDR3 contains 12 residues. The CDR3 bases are TGTGCCAGCTCATCCGGGGCCCACGAGCAGTACTTC. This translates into CASSSGAHEQYF.

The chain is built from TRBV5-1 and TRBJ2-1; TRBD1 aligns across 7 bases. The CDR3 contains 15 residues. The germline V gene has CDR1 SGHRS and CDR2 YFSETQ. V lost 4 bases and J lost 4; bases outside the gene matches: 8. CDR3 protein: CASSPGQLPYNEQFF. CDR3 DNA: TGCGCCAGCAGCCCGGGACAGTTACCGTACAATGAGCAGTTCTTC.

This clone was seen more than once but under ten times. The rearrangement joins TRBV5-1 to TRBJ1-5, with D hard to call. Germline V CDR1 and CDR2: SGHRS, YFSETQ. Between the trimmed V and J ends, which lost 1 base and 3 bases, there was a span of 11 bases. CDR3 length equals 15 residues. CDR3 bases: TGCGCCAGCAGCTTGATGGGGTCGGCCAATCAGCCCCAGCATTTT. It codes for CASSLMGSANQPQHF. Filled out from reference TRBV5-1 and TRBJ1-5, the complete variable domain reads KAGVTQTPRYLIKTRGQQVTLSCSPISGHRSVSWYQQTPGQGLQFLFEYFSETQRNKGNFPGRFSGRQFSNSRSEMNVSTLELGDSALYLCASSLMGSANQPQHFGDGTRLSIL.

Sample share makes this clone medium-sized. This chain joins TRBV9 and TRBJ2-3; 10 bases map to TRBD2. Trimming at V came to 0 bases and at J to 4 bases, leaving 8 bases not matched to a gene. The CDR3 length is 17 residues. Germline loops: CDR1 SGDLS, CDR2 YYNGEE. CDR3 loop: CASSVVPSGRGADTQYF. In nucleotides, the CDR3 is TGTGCCAGCAGCGTAGTTCCTAGCGGGAGAGGCGCAGATACGCAGTATTTT.

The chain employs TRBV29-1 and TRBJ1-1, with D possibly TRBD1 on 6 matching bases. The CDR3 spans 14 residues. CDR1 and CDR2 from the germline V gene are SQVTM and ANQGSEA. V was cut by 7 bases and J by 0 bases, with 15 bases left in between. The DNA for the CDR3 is TGCAGCGCCCAAGTGGGGGGCATGAACACTGAAGCTTTCTTT. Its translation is CSAQVGGMNTEAFF.

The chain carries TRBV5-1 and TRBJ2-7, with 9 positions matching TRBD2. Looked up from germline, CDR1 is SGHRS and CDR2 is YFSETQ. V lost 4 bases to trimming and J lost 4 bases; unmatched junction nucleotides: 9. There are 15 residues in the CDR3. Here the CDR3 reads CASSNAGTSSYEQYF. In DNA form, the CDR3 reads TGCGCCAGCAGCAACGCCGGGACTAGCTCTTACGAGCAGTACTTC.

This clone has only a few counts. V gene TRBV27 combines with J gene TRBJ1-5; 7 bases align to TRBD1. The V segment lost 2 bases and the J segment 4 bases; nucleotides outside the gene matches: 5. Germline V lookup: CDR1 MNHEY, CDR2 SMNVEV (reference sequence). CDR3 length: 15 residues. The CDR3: CASSLIEDRNQPQHF. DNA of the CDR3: TGTGCCAGCAGTTTAATCGAGGACAGGAATCAGCCCCAGCATTTT.

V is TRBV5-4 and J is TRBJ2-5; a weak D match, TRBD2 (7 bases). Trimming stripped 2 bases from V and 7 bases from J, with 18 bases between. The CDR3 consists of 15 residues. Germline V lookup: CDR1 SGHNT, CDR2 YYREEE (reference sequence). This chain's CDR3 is CASSFKGEGLATQYF. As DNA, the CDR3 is TGTGCCAGCAGCTTTAAGGGGGAGGGCCTTGCGACCCAGTACTTC.

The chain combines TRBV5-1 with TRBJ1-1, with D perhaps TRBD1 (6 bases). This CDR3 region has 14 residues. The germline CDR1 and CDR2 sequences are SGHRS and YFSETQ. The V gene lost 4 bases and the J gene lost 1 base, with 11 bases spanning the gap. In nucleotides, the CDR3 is TGCGCCAGCAGCAACGGACAGCCGAACACTGAAGCTTTCTTT. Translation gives CASSNGQPNTEAFF.

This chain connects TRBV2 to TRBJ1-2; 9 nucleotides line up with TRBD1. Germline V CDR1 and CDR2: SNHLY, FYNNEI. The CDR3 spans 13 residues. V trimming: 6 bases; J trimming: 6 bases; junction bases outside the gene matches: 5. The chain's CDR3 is CASRTGQGNGYTF. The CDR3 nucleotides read TGTGCCAGCAGGACGGGACAGGGTAATGGCTACACCTTC.

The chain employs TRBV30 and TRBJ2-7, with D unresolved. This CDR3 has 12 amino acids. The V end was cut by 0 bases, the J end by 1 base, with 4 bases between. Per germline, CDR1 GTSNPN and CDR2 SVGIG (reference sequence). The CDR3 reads CAWSVGSYEQYF. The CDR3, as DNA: TGTGCCTGGAGTGTCGGGTCCTACGAGCAGTACTTC.

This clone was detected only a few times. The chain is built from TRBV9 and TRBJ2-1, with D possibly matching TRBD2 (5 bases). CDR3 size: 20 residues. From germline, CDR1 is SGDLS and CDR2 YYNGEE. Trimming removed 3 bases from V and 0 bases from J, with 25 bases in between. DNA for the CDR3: TGTGCCAGCAGCGGGTGGGTGTGGAGGCCCAGCGAGAGCTCCTACAATGAGCAGTTCTTC. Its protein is CASSGWVWRPSESSYNEQFF. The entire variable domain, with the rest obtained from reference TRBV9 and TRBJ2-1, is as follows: DSGVTQTPKHLITATGQRVTLRCSPRSGDLSVYWYQQSLDQGLQFLIQYYNGEERAKGNILERFSAQQFPDLHSELNLSSLELGDSALYFCASSGWVWRPSESSYNEQFFGPGTRLTVL.

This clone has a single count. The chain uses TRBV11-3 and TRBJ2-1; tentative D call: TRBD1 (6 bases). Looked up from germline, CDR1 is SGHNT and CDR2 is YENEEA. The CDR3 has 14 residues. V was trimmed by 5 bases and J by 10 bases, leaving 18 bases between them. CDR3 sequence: CASSAIRGSVEQFF. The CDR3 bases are TGTGCCAGCAGCGCCATCAGGGGTTCAGTGGAGCAGTTCTTC. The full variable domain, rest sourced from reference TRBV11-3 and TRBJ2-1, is EAGVVQSPRYKIIEKKQPVAFWCNPISGHNTLYWYLQNLGQGPELLIRYENEEAVDDSQLPKDRFSAERLKGVDSTLKIQPAELGDSAVYLCASSAIRGSVEQFFGPGTRLTVL.

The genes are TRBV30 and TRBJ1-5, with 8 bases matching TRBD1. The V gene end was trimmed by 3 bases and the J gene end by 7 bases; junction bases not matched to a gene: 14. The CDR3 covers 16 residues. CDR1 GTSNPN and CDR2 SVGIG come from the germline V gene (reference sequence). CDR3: CAWSARGQGSAQPQHF. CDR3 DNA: TGTGCCTGGAGCGCCCGTGGACAGGGAAGTGCCCAGCCCCAGCATTTT.

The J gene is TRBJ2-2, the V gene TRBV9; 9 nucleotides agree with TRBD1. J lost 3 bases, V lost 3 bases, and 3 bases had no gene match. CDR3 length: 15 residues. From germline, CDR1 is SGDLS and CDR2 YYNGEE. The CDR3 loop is CASSDRDRDTGELFF. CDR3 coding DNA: TGTGCCAGCAGCGACCGGGACAGGGACACCGGGGAGCTGTTTTTT.

CDR3 bases: TGTGCCAGCAGCTACGCGGGGACAGGCTACGAGCAGTACTTC. As protein: CASSYAGTGYEQYF. The chain has TRBV11-2 and TRBJ2-7; 8 positions agree with TRBD1. The J segment lost 3 bases and the V segment lost 4 bases, leaving 5 bases of the junction unmatched. Germline V gives CDR1 SGHAT, CDR2 FQNNGV. The CDR3 is 14 amino acids.

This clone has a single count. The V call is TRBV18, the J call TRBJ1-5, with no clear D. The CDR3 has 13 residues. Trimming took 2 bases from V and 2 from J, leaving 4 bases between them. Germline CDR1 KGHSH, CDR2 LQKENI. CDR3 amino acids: CASSPVRNQPQHF. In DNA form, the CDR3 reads TGTGCCAGCTCACCAGTTCGCAATCAGCCCCAGCATTTT.

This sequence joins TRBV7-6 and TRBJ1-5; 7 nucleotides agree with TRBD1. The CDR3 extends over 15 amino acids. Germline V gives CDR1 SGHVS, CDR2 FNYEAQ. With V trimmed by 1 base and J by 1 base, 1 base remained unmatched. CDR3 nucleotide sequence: TGTGCCAGCAGCTTAGGACAGGGAAGCAATCAGCCCCAGCATTTT. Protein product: CASSLGQGSNQPQHF. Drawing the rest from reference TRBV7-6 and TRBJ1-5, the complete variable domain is GAGVSQSPRYKVTKRGQDVALRCDPISGHVSLYWYRQALGQGPEFLTYFNYEAQQDKSGLPNDRFSAERPEGSISTLTIQRTEQRDSAMYRCASSLGQGSNQPQHFGDGTRLSIL.

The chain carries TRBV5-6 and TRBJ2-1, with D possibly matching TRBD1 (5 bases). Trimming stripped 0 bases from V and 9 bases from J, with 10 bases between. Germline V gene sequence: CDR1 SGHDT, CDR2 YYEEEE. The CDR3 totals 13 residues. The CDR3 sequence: CASSLVTGGEQFF. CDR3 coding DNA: TGTGCCAGCAGCTTGGTAACAGGCGGTGAGCAGTTCTTC.

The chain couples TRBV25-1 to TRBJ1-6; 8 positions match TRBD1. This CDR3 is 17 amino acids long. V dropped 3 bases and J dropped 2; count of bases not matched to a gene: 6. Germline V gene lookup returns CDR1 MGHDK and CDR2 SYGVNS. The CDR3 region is CASSDQGALTYNSPLHF. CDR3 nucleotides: TGTGCCAGCAGTGATCAGGGGGCCTTGACCTATAATTCACCCCTCCACTTT.